This TCR beta chain emerged from a study of CD8+CD57+ T cells in acquired aplastic anemia (dated by TCRdb to the late 2010s). Notes on the research overall: A mean of approximately 3 ug of DNA, ranging from about 0.19 to 27.4 ug, was extracted from sorted CD4+ and CD8+ cells. CD8+CD57+ expansion was defined as frequency above the mean frequency observed in healthy subjects.

Summary of the overall study and its limitations: Roughly 29 CD8+ CDR3 sequences were shared between patients and controls but appeared highly expressed in patients and within their immunodominant clones. CD8+ Simpson's diversity did not differ significantly between patients and healthy controls (P=0.060).

Patients chosen for sequencing had shown expansion of CD8+CD57+ cells by flow cytometry. Every patient had severe acquired aplastic anemia, diagnosed using the International Study of Aplastic Anemia and Agranulocytosis and Camitta criteria. At the time blood was sampled, none of the patients had received any therapy. TCR repertoires of sorted CD4+ and CD8+ blood T cells from severe aplastic anemia patients and healthy subjects were deep-sequenced in the study. Patients were enrolled under clinicaltrials.gov protocols 00001620, 01623167, 00001397, 00071045, 00081523 and 00961064 in the USA. Ficoll-Paque density gradient centrifugation was used to isolate peripheral blood mononuclear cells. Before DNA extraction, CD4+ and CD8+ T cells were sorted with FACS or magnetic beads. A note on this clonotype: Its binding antigen is unknown. No per-base quality is available; no much larger clone lies one base away.

Genomic DNA served as template for TCR beta VDJ combination and CDR3 sequence profiling. An Illumina HiSeq 2000 was used for TCR repertoire sequencing. For the original study's pipeline: Repertoires were assessed using TRBV/TRBJ rearrangement plots, CDR3 size and DJ length profiles, and Simpson's diversity index. Whichever DNA sequence was most abundant in the deep sequencing data was defined as the immunodominant clone. CDR3 amino acid sequences were checked for sharing between subjects and were compared against published repertoires and the VDJdb database. In-frame beta chains were kept once TCRdb had trimmed the public reads at Q25 with fastp and called clones with MiXCR. One record per CDR3 amino acid sequence lists the most common genes and DNA. V and J calls and clone size were set by TCRdb, not the authors. This sample comprises roughly 160,000 distinct CDR3 sequences, about two thirds of them detected only once. 35% to 50% of the sample belongs to the ten largest clones.

The germline V gene provides CDR1 ENHRY and CDR2 SYGVKD. V and J lose 8 bases and 3 bases, and a span of 10 bases separates them. Reading from cysteine to phenylalanine, the CDR3 counts 12 amino acids. CDR3 DNA only is kept here, 36 bases in frame from base 1. The rearranged chain carries TRBV10-3 and TRBJ2-5; there is no confident call for the D gene. Source material: sorted CD4+, CD8+, or CD8+CD57+ T cells (not recorded which) from PBMCs. The clonotype originates from a human donor with aplastic anemia. The DNA reads as follows: TGTGCCATCGCGGTGTCGGAAGAGACCCAGTACTTC. This codes for CAIAVSEETQYF.